This TCR beta chain was obtained from a study of cytomegalovirus exposure and HLA in healthy donors. Study details: Among the approximately 400 genotyped donors, 65% to 90% were placed in the Caucasian-associated ancestry cluster.

The PCR contained 60 Vbeta and 13 Jbeta primers. Profiled with immunoSEQ multiplex PCR; TCRdb holds only in-frame clones, not every one. Among 150,000 to 200,000 clones, 75% to 80% were seen once, and the ten largest hold 6% to 7%. The study, taken as a whole, reports: In a later analysis, TCR beta V- and J-gene trimming was associated with a missense DCLRE1C variant. Reports indicate that TCR beta sequences accurately predicted the HLA-A and HLA-B alleles of most subjects. HLA restriction was apparent for most CMV-associated TCR beta chains in a later analysis.

Concerning this clone itself: What it recognizes is unknown.

The V segment lost 0 bases and the J segment 5 bases; nucleotides outside the gene matches: 4. This CDR3 is built from 15 residues. The germline V gene has CDR1 SGHDN and CDR2 FVKESK. The sequenced sample consisted of PBMCs. The chain uses TRBV14 and TRBJ2-5; 9 positions agree with TRBD1. This clonotype was sampled from a middle-aged man in good health and CMV-seropositive. The CDR3 DNA sequence: TGTGCCAGCAGCCAAGAGACAGGGGGGTACGAGACCCAGTACTTC. It specifies CASSQETGGYETQYF.